This section outlines one T cell receptor beta chain sequence together with its context. Antigen unknown. Use of 60 Vbeta and 13 Jbeta primers characterized the PCR. Measured with immunoSEQ multiplex PCR; TCRdb has only the in-frame clones, and not every one. The sample records around 150,000 clones, around four fifths being singletons. The data derive from a study of cytomegalovirus exposure and HLA in healthy donors. The CDR3 totals 19 residues. The V end was cut by 2 bases, the J end by 4 bases, with 26 bases between. Germline CDR1 reads SGHTA; CDR2 reads FQGNSA. General study points: Previous analysis showed most TCR beta V segments were productive about 87% or about 30% of the time. Later analysis indicated greater clonal expansion among HLA-associated TCR beta chains than among equally common other chains. The study labeled 164 TCR beta chains cytomegalovirus-associated.

The sequence was obtained from a woman in her forties or fifties in good health and CMV-seronegative. The sample comprised PBMCs. The chain is built from TRBV7-2 and TRBJ2-5; D possibly corresponds to TRBD2 (7 bases). In DNA, the CDR3 is TGTGCCAGCAGCTTACAACTCGGGGCTAGGGGAAGGGGGGGAGAGACCCAGTACTTC. Protein: CASSLQLGARGRGGETQYF.